This TCR beta chain is from a study of post-analysis software for immune sequencing data. Regarding this clonotype: The antigen is unknown.

The junction had 4 bases not matched to a gene; V was cut back by 3 bases and J by 5 bases. The CDR3 length is 13 residues. The germline V gene encodes CDR1 DFQATT and CDR2 SNEGSKA (reference sequence). The library was made from cDNA and included unique molecular identifiers. From the PCR reads, TCRdb called clonotypes with MiXCR, one entry per CDR3 protein. Of about 770,000 distinct CDR3 sequences listed, 35% to 55% are singletons. Findings and caveats of the study: TRBV segments more frequent in patients than in controls numbered several and included TRBV5-6, TRBV5-1 and TRBV20-1. Samples sharing a preparation batch grouped tightly together when assessed by F measure.

The sequence was collected from a girl between 10 and 17 years old with multiple sclerosis. The rearrangement links TRBV20-1 to TRBJ1-5, with TRBD1 matching 7 bases. The specimen was blood. CDR3 region: CSASRDSYQPQHF. Written as DNA, the CDR3 is TGCAGTGCTAGCCGGGACAGTTATCAGCCCCAGCATTTT.